This T cell receptor (beta chain) was documented in a study of memory CD4+ T cells and cytomegalovirus serostatus. The study's findings and limits: A US-trained random forest predicted CMV serostatus with median AUC around 0.9.

About this clone itself: Antigen specificity is unknown.

Single viable CD3+CD4+CD8-CD45RO+ cells were sorted as the memory CD4+ T cells. Clones were sequenced by immunoSEQ multiplex PCR, and TCRdb holds only the in-frame ones, with some missing. The sample shows about 58,000 clones, roughly 85% of them seen only once. Germline V gene sequence: CDR1 SGHRS, CDR2 YFSETQ. Trimming stripped 4 bases from V and 0 bases from J, with 7 bases between. The CDR3 spans 14 residues. Sequenced material: memory CD4+ T cells from blood. This clonotype was sampled from an adult in good health and CMV-seronegative. Some clones in this sample may be carry-over from other donors' samples. The chain recombines TRBV5-1 with TRBJ2-2, with D unclear. The CDR3 DNA sequence: TGCGCCAGCAGCCGTGAACCGAACACCGGGGAGCTGTTTTTT. It is translated as CASSREPNTGELFF.